The clone carrying this T cell receptor beta chain was found once. Its specificity is unknown. Using immunoSEQ multiplex PCR, the repertoire was profiled, and TCRdb retains in-frame clones only, with some absent. The sample gives about 73,000 clones, 80% to 90% of which show up once; 40% is in the top ten. There are 16 residues in the CDR3. Trimming removed 2 bases at V and 3 bases at J, with 14 bases between. The germline CDR1 and CDR2 sequences are ENHRY and SYGVKD. This record comes from a study of radiotherapy plus CTLA-4 blockade in lung cancer. Whole-study context: Disease control was seen in about 34% of patients, objective responses in roughly 17%. Study conclusions and caveats: Blood saw expansion of tumor-derived TCR clones after radiotherapy plus ipilimumab. Early blood T cell clone dynamics reportedly forecast response best, with interferon-beta.

The chain has TRBV10-3 and TRBJ2-1; a possible D gene is TRBD1 (5 bases). The receptor comes from a human donor with non-small cell lung cancer that progressed on radiotherapy plus ipilimumab. The sequenced sample was peripheral blood, obtained from a patient treated with radiotherapy plus ipilimumab. CDR3 coding DNA: TGTGCCATCAGTGAGGACAGATACCCCCTCTACAATGAGCAGTTCTTC. This gives the protein CAISEDRYPLYNEQFF.